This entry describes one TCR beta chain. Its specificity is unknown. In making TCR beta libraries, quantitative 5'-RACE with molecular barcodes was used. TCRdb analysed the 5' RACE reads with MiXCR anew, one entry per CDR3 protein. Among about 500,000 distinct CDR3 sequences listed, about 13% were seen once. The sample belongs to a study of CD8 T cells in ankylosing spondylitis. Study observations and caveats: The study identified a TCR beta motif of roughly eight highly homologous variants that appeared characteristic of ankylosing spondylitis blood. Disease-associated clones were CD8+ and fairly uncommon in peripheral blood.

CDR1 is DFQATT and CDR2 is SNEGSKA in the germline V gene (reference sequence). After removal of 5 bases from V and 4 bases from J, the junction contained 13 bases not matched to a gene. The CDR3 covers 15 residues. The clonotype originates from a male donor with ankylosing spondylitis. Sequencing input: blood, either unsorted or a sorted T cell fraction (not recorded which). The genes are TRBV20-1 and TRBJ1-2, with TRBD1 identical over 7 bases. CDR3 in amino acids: CSAPGQPPQGYGYTF. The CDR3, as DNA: TGCAGTGCTCCGGGACAGCCTCCCCAGGGCTATGGCTACACCTTC.